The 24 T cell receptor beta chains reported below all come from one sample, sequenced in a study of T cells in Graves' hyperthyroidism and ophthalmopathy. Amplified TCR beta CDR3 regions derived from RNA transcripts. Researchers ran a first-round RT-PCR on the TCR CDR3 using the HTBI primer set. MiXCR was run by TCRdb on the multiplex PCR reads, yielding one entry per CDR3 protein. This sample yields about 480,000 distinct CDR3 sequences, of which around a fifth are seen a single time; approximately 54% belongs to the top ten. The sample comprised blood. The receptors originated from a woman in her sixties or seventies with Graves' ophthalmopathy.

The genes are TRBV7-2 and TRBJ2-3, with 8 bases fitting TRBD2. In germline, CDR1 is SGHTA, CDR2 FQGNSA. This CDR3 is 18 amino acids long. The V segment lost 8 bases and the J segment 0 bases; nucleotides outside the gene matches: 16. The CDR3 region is CASGAGGWGLGSTDTQYF. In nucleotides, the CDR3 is TGTGCCAGCGGGGCGGGAGGATGGGGCCTAGGAAGCACAGATACGCAGTATTTT.

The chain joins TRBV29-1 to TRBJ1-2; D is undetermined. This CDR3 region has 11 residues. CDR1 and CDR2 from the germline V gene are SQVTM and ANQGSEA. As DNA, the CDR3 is TGCGTGCGCGCCGACGGCTATGGCTACACCTTC. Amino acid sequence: CVRADGYGYTF.

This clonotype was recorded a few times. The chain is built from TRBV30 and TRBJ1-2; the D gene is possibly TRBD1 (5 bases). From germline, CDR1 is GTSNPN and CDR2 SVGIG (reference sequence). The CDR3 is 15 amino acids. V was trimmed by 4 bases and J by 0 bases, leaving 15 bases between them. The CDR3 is CAWMKPGTTNYGYTF. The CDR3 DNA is TGTGCCTGGATGAAACCCGGGACTACTAACTATGGCTACACCTTC.

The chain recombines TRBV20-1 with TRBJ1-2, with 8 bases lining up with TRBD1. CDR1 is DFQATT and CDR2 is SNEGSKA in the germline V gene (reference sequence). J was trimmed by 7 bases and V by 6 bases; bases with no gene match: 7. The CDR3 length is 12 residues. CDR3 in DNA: TGCAGTGCCTCACAGGGGGTCCGTGGCTACACCTTC. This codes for CSASQGVRGYTF.

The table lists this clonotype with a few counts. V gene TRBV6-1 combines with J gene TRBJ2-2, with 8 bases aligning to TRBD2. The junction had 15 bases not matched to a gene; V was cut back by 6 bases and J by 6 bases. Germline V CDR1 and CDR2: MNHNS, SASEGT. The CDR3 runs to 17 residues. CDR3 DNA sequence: TGTGCCAGCAGCCGGGGGGGAACCGGGACATTTGCCGGGGAGCTGTTTTTT. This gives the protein CASSRGGTGTFAGELFF.

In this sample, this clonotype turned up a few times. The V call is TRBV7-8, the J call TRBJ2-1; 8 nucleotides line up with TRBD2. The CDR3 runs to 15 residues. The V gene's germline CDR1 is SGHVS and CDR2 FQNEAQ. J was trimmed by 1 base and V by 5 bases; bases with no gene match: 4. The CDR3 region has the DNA TGTGCCAGCAGCGAGGGACTAGTGTCCTACAATGAGCAGTTCTTC. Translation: CASSEGLVSYNEQFF.

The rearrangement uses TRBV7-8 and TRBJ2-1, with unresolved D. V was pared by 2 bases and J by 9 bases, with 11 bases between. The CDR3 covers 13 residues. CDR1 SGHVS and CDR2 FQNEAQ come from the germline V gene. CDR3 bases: TGTGCCAGCAGCTTAATATTGGGCGGTGAGCAGTTCTTC. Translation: CASSLILGGEQFF. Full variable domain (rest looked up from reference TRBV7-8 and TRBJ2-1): GAGVSQSPRYKVAKRGQDVALRCDPISGHVSLFWYQQALGQGPEFLTYFQNEAQLDKSGLPSDRFFAERPEGSVSTLKIQRTQQEDSAVYLCASSLILGGEQFFGPGTRLTVL.

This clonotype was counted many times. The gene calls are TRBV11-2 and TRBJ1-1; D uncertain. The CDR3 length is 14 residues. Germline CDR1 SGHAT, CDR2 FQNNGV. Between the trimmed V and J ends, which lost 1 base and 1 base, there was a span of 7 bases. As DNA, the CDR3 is TGTGCCAGCAGCTTAGTCTTTGGGAACACTGAAGCTTTCTTT. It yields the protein CASSLVFGNTEAFF.

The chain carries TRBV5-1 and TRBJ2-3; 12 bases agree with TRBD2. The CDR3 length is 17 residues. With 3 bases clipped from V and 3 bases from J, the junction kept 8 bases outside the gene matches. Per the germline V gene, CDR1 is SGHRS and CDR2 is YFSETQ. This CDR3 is CASSSRLAGASTDTQYF. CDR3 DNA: TGCGCCAGCAGCTCCCGACTAGCGGGAGCGTCGACAGATACGCAGTATTTT.

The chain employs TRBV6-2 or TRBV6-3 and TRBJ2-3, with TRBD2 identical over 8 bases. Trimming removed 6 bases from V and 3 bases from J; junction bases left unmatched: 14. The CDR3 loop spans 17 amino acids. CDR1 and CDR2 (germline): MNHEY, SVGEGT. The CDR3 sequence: CASSHTTSGVGTDTQYF. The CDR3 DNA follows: TGTGCCAGCAGCCACACCACTAGCGGAGTGGGGACAGATACGCAGTATTTT.

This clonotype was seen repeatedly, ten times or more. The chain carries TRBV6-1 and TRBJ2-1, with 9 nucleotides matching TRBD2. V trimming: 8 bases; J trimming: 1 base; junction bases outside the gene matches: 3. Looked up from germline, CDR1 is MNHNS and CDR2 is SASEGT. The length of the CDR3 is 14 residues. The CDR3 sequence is CASVLAGSYNEQFF. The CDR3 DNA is TGTGCCAGCGTACTAGCGGGTTCCTACAATGAGCAGTTCTTC.

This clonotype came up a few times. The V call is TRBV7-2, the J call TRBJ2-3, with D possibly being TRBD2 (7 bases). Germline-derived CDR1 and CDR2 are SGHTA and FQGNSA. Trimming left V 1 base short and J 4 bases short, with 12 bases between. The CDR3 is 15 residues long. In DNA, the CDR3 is TGTGCCAGCAGCTTAGTGGGGGGGCATTCAGATACGCAGTATTTT. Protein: CASSLVGGHSDTQYF. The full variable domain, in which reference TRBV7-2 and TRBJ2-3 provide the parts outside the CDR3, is GAGVSQSPSNKVTEKGKDVELRCDPISGHTALYWYRQSLGQGLEFLIYFQGNSAPDKSGLPSDRFSAERTGGSVSTLTIQRTQQEDSAVYLCASSLVGGHSDTQYFGPGTRLTVL.

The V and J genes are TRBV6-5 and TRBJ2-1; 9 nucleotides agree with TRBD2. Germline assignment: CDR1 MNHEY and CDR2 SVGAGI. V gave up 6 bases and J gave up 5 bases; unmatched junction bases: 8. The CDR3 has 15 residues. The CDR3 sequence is CASSSGTSNHNEQFF. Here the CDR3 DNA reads TGTGCCAGCAGCTCCGGGACTAGCAACCACAATGAGCAGTTCTTC.

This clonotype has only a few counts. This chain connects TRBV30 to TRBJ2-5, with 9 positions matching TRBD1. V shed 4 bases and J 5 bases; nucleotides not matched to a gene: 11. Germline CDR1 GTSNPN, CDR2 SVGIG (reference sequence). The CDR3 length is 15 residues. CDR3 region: CAWKGAQGAGETQYF. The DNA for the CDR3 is TGTGCCTGGAAGGGGGCACAGGGGGCGGGGGAGACCCAGTACTTC.

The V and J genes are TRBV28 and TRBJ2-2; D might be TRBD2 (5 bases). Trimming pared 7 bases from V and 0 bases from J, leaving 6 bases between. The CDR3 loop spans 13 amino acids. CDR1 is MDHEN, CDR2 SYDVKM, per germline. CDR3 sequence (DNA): TGTGCCAGCATGGACTCGAACACCGGGGAGCTGTTTTTT. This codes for CASMDSNTGELFF.

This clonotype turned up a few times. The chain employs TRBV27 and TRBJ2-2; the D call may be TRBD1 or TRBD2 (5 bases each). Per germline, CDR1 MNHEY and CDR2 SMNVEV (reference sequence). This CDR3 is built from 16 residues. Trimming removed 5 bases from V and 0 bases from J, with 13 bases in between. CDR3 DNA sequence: TGTGCCAGCAGTCCCATGGGACGGCCGAACACCGGGGAGCTGTTTTTT. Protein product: CASSPMGRPNTGELFF.

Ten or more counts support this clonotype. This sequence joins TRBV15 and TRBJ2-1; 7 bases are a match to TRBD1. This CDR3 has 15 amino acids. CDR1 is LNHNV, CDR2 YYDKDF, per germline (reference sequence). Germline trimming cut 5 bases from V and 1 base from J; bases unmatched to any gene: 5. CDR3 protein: CATSETGESYNEQFF. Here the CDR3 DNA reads TGTGCCACCAGCGAAACAGGGGAGTCCTACAATGAGCAGTTCTTC.

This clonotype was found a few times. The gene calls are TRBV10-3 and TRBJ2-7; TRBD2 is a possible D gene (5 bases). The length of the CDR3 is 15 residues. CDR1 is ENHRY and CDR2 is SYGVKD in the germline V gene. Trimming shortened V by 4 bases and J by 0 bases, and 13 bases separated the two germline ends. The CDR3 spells CAISGGGRSSYEQYF. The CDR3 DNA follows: TGTGCCATCAGTGGAGGCGGGCGTAGCTCCTACGAGCAGTACTTC.

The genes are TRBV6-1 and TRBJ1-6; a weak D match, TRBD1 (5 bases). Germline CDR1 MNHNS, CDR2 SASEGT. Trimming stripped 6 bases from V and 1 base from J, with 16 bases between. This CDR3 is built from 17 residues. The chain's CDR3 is CASSGPSGGSYNSPLHF. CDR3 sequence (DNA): TGTGCCAGCAGCGGGCCATCTGGGGGGTCCTATAATTCACCCCTCCACTTT.

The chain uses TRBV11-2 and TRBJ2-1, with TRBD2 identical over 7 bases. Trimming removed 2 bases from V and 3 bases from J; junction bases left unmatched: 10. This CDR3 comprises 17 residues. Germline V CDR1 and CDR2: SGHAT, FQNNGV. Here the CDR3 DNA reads TGTGCCAGCAGCTTATTTCGTGCGTCTAGCGGCTACAATGAGCAGTTCTTC. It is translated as CASSLFRASSGYNEQFF.

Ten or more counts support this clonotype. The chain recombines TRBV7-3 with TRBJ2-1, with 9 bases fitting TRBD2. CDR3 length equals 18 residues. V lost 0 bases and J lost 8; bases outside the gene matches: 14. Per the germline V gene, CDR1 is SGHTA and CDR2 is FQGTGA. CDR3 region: CASSLTWWLAGYGDEQFF. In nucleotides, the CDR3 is TGTGCCAGCAGCTTAACGTGGTGGCTAGCGGGATACGGCGATGAGCAGTTCTTC. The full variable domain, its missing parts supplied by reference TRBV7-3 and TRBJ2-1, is GAGVSQTPSNKVTEKGKYVELRCDPISGHTALYWYRQSLGQGPEFLIYFQGTGAADDSGLPNDRFFAVRPEGSVSTLKIQRTERGDSAVYLCASSLTWWLAGYGDEQFFGPGTRLTVL.

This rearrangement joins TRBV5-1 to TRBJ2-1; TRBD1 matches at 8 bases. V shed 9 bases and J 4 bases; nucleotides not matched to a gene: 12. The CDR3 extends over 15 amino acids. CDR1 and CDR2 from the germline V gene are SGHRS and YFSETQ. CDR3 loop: CANRDRGRQYNEQFF. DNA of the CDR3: TGCGCCAACCGAGACAGGGGCCGACAATACAATGAGCAGTTCTTC.

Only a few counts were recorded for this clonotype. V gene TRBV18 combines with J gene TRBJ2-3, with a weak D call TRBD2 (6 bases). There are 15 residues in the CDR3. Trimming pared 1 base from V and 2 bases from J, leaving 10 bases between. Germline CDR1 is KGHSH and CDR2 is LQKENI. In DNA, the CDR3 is TGTGCCAGCTCACCACTAGCGGCAAACACAGATACGCAGTATTTT. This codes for CASSPLAANTDTQYF.

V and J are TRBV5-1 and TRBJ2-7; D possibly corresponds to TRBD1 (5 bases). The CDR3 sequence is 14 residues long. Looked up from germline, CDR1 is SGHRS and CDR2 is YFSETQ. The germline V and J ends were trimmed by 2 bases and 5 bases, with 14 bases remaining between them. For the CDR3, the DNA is TGCGCCAGCAGCTTCTCCGACAGTGGAAACGAGCAGTACTTC. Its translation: CASSFSDSGNEQYF.